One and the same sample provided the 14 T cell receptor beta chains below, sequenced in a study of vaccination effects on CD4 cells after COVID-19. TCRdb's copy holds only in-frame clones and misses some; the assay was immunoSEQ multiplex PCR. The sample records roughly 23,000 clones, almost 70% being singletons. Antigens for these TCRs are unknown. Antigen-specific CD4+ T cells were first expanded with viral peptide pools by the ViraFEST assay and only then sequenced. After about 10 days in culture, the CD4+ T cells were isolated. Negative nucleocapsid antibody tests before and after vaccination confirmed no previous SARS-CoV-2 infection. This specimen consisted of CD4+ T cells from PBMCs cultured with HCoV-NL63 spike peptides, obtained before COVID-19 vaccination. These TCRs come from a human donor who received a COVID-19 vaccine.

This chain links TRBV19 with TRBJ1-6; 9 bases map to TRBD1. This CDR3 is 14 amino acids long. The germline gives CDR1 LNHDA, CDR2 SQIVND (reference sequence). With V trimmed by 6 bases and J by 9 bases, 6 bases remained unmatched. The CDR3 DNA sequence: TGTGCCAGTAGACAGGGGGCGGTGGCTTCACCCCTCCACTTT. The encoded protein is CASRQGAVASPLHF.

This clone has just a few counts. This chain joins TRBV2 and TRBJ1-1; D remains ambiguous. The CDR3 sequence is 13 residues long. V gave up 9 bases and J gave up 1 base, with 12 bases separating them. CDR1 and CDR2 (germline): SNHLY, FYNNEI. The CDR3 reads CASGRVENTEAFF. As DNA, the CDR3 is TGTGCCAGTGGACGGGTGGAGAACACTGAAGCTTTCTTT. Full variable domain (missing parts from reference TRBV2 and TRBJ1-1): EPEVTQTPSHQVTQMGQEVILRCVPISNHLYFYWYRQILGQKVEFLVSFYNNEISEKSEIFDDQFSVERPDGSNFTLKIRSTKLEDSAMYFCASGRVENTEAFFGQGTRLTVV.

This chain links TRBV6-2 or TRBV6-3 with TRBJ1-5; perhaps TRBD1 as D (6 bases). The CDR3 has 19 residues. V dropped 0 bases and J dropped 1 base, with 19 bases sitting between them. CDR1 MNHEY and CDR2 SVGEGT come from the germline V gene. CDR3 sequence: CASSYSVWGPRSSNQPQHF. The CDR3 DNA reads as TGTGCCAGCAGTTACTCGGTATGGGGGCCCAGGAGCAGCAATCAGCCCCAGCATTTT.

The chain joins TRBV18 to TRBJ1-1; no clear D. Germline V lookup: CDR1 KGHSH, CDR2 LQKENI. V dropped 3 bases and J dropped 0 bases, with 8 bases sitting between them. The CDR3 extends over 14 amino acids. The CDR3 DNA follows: TGTGCCAGCTCACCCAACTTGGTGAACACTGAAGCTTTCTTT. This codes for CASSPNLVNTEAFF.

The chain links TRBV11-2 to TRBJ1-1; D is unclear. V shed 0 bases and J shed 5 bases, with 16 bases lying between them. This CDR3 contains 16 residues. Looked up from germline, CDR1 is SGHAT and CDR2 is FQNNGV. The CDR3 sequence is CASSLELGKARTEAFF. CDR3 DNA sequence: TGTGCCAGCAGCTTAGAGTTAGGTAAGGCAAGGACTGAAGCTTTCTTT. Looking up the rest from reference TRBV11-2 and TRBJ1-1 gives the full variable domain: EAGVAQSPRYKIIEKRQSVAFWCNPISGHATLYWYQQILGQGPKLLIQFQNNGVVDDSQLPKDRFSAERLKGVDSTLKIQPAKLEDSAVYLCASSLELGKARTEAFFGQGTRLTVV.

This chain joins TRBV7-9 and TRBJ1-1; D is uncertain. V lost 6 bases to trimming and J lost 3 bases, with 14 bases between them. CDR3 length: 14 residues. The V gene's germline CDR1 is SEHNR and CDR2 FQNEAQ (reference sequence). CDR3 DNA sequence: TGTGCCAGCAGGCCCACGACTATGGACACTGAAGCTTTCTTT. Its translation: CASRPTTMDTEAFF.

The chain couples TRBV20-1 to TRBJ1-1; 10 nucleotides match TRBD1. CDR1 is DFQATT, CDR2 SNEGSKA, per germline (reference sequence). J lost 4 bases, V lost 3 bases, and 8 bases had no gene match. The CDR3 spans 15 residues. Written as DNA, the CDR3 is TGCAGTGCTAGTAGACAGGGGGCGCCGAGCACTGAAGCTTTCTTT. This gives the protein CSASRQGAPSTEAFF.

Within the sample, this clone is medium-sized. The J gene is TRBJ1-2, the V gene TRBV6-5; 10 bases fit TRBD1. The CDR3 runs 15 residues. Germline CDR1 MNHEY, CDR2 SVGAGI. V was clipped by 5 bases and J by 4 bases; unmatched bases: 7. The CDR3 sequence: CASSKPGQGTYGYTF. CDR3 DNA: TGTGCCAGCAGTAAACCGGGACAGGGGACCTATGGCTACACCTTC.

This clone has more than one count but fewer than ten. The CDR3 sequence is CASSLKDRTSSYEQYF. CDR3 DNA sequence: TGTGCCAGCAGCCTCAAAGATCGGACGAGCTCCTACGAGCAGTACTTC. V is TRBV5-4 and J is TRBJ2-7; D ambiguous. Trimming removed 4 bases at V and 0 bases at J, with 17 bases between. Germline CDR1 and CDR2: SGHNT and YYREEE (reference sequence). The length of the CDR3 is 16 residues.

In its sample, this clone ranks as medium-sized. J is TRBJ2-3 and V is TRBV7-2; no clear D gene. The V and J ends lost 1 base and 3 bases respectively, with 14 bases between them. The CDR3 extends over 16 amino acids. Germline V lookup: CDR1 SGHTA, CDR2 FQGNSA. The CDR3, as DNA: TGTGCCAGCAGCTTAGATCCGGCGTCCCTTACAGATACGCAGTATTTT. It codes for CASSLDPASLTDTQYF.

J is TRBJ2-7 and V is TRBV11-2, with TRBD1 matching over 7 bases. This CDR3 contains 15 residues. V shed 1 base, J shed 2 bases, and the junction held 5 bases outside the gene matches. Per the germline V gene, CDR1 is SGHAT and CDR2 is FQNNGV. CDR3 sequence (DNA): TGTGCCAGCAGCTTAGTCAGGGGACAGACCTACGAGCAGTACTTC. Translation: CASSLVRGQTYEQYF.

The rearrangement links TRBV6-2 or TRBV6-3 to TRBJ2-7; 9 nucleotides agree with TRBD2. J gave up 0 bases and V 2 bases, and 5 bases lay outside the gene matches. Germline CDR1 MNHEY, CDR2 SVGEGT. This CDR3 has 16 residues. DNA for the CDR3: TGTGCCAGCAGTTACCCGACTAGCGGCCTCTCCTACGAGCAGTACTTC. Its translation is CASSYPTSGLSYEQYF.

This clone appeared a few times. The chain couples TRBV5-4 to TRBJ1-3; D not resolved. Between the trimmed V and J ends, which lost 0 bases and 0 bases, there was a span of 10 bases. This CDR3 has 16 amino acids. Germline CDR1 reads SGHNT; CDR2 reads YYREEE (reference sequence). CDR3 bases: TGTGCCAGCAGCTTGGGGCAGGTCACCTCTGGAAACACCATATATTTT. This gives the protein CASSLGQVTSGNTIYF.

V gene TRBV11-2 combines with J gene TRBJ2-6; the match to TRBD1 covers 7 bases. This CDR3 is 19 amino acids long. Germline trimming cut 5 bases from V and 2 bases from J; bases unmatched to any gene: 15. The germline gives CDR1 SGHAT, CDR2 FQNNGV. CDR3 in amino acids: CASSTMGRQGQTGANVLTF. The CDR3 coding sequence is TGTGCCAGCAGCACAATGGGGCGACAGGGCCAAACTGGGGCCAACGTCCTGACTTTC. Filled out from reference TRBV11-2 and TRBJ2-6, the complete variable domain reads EAGVAQSPRYKIIEKRQSVAFWCNPISGHATLYWYQQILGQGPKLLIQFQNNGVVDDSQLPKDRFSAERLKGVDSTLKIQPAKLEDSAVYLCASSTMGRQGQTGANVLTFGAGSRLTVL.